A selection of T cell receptor beta chains follows, all from one sample in a study of shared clonotypes between healthy human individuals. Assay used: immunoSEQ multiplex PCR; TCRdb lists only in-frame clones, some missing. The sample has under 2.5 million clones; about 90% are singletons. The sample was naive CD4+ T cells from PBMCs. The receptors shown here come from a man aged 18 to 35 in good health. Some clones in this sample may be carry-over from other donors' samples. The CDR3 runs from the conserved cysteine through the conserved F or W. Fields, in order: J gene, clone size, V gene, D gene, CDR3 protein, CDR3 DNA. The D gene is left open where the match is weak. Clone sizes are given selectively: once, few, many, or a class where the clone is expanded.

j_gene: TRBJ2-5
abundance: once
v_gene: TRBV2
d_gene: TRBD1
CDR3aa: CASRDNRGQETQYF
CDR3nt: TGTGCCAGCAGGGACAACAGGGGCCAAGAGACCCAGTACTTC

j_gene: TRBJ2-7
abundance: .
v_gene: TRBV7-6
d_gene: .
CDR3aa: CASSLGGDSKYEQYF
CDR3nt: TGTGCCAGCAGCTTAGGGGGGGACTCTAAATACGAGCAGTACTTC

j_gene: TRBJ2-1
abundance: .
v_gene: TRBV5-1
d_gene: TRBD2
CDR3aa: CASSPGTSGYNEQFF
CDR3nt: TGCGCCAGCAGCCCGGGGACTAGCGGCTACAATGAGCAGTTCTTC

j_gene: TRBJ2-1
abundance: once
v_gene: TRBV4-2
d_gene: TRBD1
CDR3aa: CASSQGDRDSNEQFF
CDR3nt: TGTGCCAGCAGCCAAGGGGACAGGGACAGCAATGAGCAGTTCTTC

j_gene: TRBJ2-1
abundance: .
v_gene: TRBV5-1
d_gene: TRBD2
CDR3aa: CASSLGREAYNEQFF
CDR3nt: TGCGCCAGCAGCTTAGGGCGGGAGGCCTACAATGAGCAGTTCTTC

j_gene: TRBJ2-7
abundance: .
v_gene: TRBV28
d_gene: .
CDR3aa: CASSPPRADSYEQYF
CDR3nt: TGTGCCAGCAGTCCGCCCCGCGCGGATTCCTACGAGCAGTACTTC

j_gene: TRBJ2-7
abundance: .
v_gene: TRBV6-7
d_gene: .
CDR3aa: CAARQESSYEQYF
CDR3nt: TGTGCCGCGCGGCAGGAGAGCTCCTACGAGCAGTACTTC

j_gene: TRBJ2-1
abundance: once
v_gene: TRBV30
d_gene: TRBD1
CDR3aa: CAWRGTGAYNEQFF
CDR3nt: TGTGCCTGGAGAGGGACAGGGGCTTACAATGAGCAGTTCTTC

j_gene: TRBJ2-3
abundance: .
v_gene: TRBV7-2
d_gene: .
CDR3aa: CASSPVGQGMGDTQYF
CDR3nt: TGTGCCAGCAGCCCCGTTGGGCAGGGGATGGGGGATACGCAGTATTTT

j_gene: TRBJ2-7
abundance: .
v_gene: TRBV21-1
d_gene: .
CDR3aa: CASSKVDRTLAGELRGYEQYF
CDR3nt: TGTGCCAGCAGCAAGGTTGACAGGACACTAGCGGGAGAACTCCGGGGATACGAGCAGTACTTC

j_gene: TRBJ2-1
abundance: .
v_gene: TRBV5-1
d_gene: TRBD2
CDR3aa: CASSRTGTSGRPYNEQFF
CDR3nt: TGCGCCAGCAGCCGTACCGGGACTAGCGGGAGACCCTACAATGAGCAGTTCTTC

j_gene: TRBJ2-3
abundance: .
v_gene: TRBV7-8
d_gene: TRBD2
CDR3aa: CASRLANTDTQYF
CDR3nt: TGTGCCTCCCGACTAGCCAACACAGATACGCAGTATTTT

j_gene: TRBJ2-1
abundance: .
v_gene: TRBV29-1
d_gene: TRBD2
CDR3aa: CSVKGLAGGLSNEQFF
CDR3nt: TGCAGCGTCAAGGGACTAGCGGGAGGGCTAAGCAATGAGCAGTTCTTC

j_gene: TRBJ2-2
abundance: few
v_gene: TRBV2
d_gene: TRBD2
CDR3aa: CASSASGRGTGELFF
CDR3nt: TGTGCCAGCAGTGCTAGCGGGAGGGGTACCGGGGAGCTGTTTTTT

j_gene: TRBJ2-7
abundance: .
v_gene: TRBV28
d_gene: .
CDR3aa: CASSAAGSQSDEQYF
CDR3nt: TGTGCCAGCAGTGCCGCCGGGTCACAGAGCGACGAGCAGTACTTC

j_gene: TRBJ1-1
abundance: once
v_gene: TRBV18
d_gene: .
CDR3aa: CASSPFFGVEVTEAFF
CDR3nt: TGTGCCAGCTCACCCTTTTTCGGGGTGGAGGTCACTGAAGCTTTCTTT

j_gene: TRBJ2-7
abundance: .
v_gene: TRBV30
d_gene: TRBD1
CDR3aa: CAWSSLDRAYEQYF
CDR3nt: TGTGCCTGGAGTTCCCTGGACAGGGCCTACGAGCAGTACTTC

j_gene: TRBJ1-2
abundance: .
v_gene: TRBV4-3
d_gene: .
CDR3aa: CASSQESENNYGYTF
CDR3nt: TGCGCCAGCAGCCAAGAGTCAGAAAACAACTATGGCTACACCTTC

j_gene: TRBJ2-2
abundance: .
v_gene: TRBV7-2
d_gene: .
CDR3aa: CASSLSRELFF
CDR3nt: TGTGCCAGCAGCTTATCTAGGGAGCTGTTTTTT

j_gene: TRBJ2-1
abundance: .
v_gene: TRBV7-7
d_gene: .
CDR3aa: CASSLSSGDEQFF
CDR3nt: TGTGCCAGCAGCTTATCTAGTGGCGATGAGCAGTTCTTC

j_gene: TRBJ2-7
abundance: .
v_gene: TRBV28
d_gene: TRBD2
CDR3aa: CASSSSGLAGSRGEQYF
CDR3nt: TGTGCCAGCAGTTCATCAGGACTAGCGGGATCTCGTGGGGAGCAGTACTTC

j_gene: TRBJ1-1
abundance: .
v_gene: TRBV10-3
d_gene: TRBD1
CDR3aa: CATTDRGNTEAFF
CDR3nt: TGTGCCACTACGGACAGGGGGAACACTGAAGCTTTCTTT

j_gene: TRBJ1-3
abundance: .
v_gene: TRBV7-9
d_gene: .
CDR3aa: CASSPAVSGNTIYF
CDR3nt: TGTGCCAGCAGCCCCGCGGTTTCTGGAAACACCATATATTTT

j_gene: TRBJ2-2
abundance: .
v_gene: TRBV25-1
d_gene: TRBD2
CDR3aa: CASSELAGDSTGELFF
CDR3nt: TGTGCCAGCAGTGAATTAGCGGGAGATTCCACCGGGGAGCTGTTTTTT

j_gene: TRBJ1-6
abundance: .
v_gene: TRBV9
d_gene: TRBD1
CDR3aa: CASSEDRVNSPLHF
CDR3nt: TGTGCCAGCAGCGAGGACAGGGTGAATTCACCCCTCCACTTT

j_gene: TRBJ2-7
abundance: .
v_gene: TRBV5-1
d_gene: TRBD2
CDR3aa: CASHEGASGISYEQYF
CDR3nt: TGCGCCAGCCACGAGGGGGCTAGCGGGATTTCCTACGAGCAGTACTTC

j_gene: TRBJ1-4
abundance: .
v_gene: TRBV30
d_gene: .
CDR3aa: CAWSTAGHPNEKLFF
CDR3nt: TGTGCCTGGAGTACTGCGGGACACCCTAATGAAAAACTGTTTTTT

j_gene: TRBJ2-7
abundance: .
v_gene: TRBV28
d_gene: .
CDR3aa: CASSLDGLGAYEQYF
CDR3nt: TGTGCCAGCAGTCTCGACGGGTTGGGGGCCTACGAGCAGTACTTC

j_gene: TRBJ1-5
abundance: .
v_gene: TRBV15
d_gene: .
CDR3aa: CATSRINQPQHF
CDR3nt: TGTGCCACCAGCAGGATCAATCAGCCCCAGCATTTT

j_gene: TRBJ2-7
abundance: once
v_gene: TRBV7-9
d_gene: TRBD2
CDR3aa: CASSLPFPTSGRNEQYF
CDR3nt: TGTGCCAGCAGCTTACCCTTCCCGACTAGCGGGAGGAACGAGCAGTACTTC

j_gene: TRBJ1-2
abundance: .
v_gene: TRBV28
d_gene: .
CDR3aa: CASSTARGPVYGYTF
CDR3nt: TGTGCCAGCAGTACCGCAAGAGGGCCCGTTTATGGCTACACCTTC

j_gene: TRBJ1-1
abundance: .
v_gene: TRBV19
d_gene: .
CDR3aa: CASSIGGTDSGEAFF
CDR3nt: TGTGCCAGTAGTATAGGGGGAACGGACAGCGGTGAAGCTTTCTTT

j_gene: TRBJ2-5
abundance: once
v_gene: TRBV28
d_gene: TRBD2
CDR3aa: CASSFVRASGTGETQYF
CDR3nt: TGTGCCAGCAGTTTCGTGAGGGCTAGCGGTACTGGGGAGACCCAGTACTTC

j_gene: TRBJ2-7
abundance: .
v_gene: TRBV7-3
d_gene: .
CDR3aa: CASSLSLNGAEQYF
CDR3nt: TGTGCCAGCAGCTTGAGTTTGAACGGAGCGGAGCAGTACTTC

j_gene: TRBJ2-2
abundance: .
v_gene: TRBV7-9
d_gene: TRBD2
CDR3aa: CASSLRTSGRTGELFF
CDR3nt: TGTGCCAGCAGCCTAAGGACTAGCGGGAGGACCGGGGAGCTGTTTTTT

j_gene: TRBJ1-2
abundance: few
v_gene: TRBV29-1
d_gene: .
CDR3aa: CSVRKGGENYGYTF
CDR3nt: TGCAGCGTGAGGAAGGGAGGGGAGAACTATGGCTACACCTTC

j_gene: TRBJ2-3
abundance: .
v_gene: TRBV29-1
d_gene: .
CDR3aa: CSSSIGTVDTQYF
CDR3nt: TGCAGCTCTTCGATAGGGACGGTAGATACGCAGTATTTT

j_gene: TRBJ1-5
abundance: .
v_gene: TRBV30
d_gene: TRBD1
CDR3aa: CAWSVDRGNQPQHF
CDR3nt: TGTGCCTGGAGTGTTGACAGGGGCAATCAGCCCCAGCATTTT

j_gene: TRBJ2-6
abundance: once
v_gene: TRBV30
d_gene: TRBD1
CDR3aa: CAWSDKGAAGANVLTF
CDR3nt: TGTGCCTGGAGTGATAAGGGGGCGGCTGGGGCCAACGTCCTGACTTTC

j_gene: TRBJ2-5
abundance: .
v_gene: TRBV5-4
d_gene: TRBD1
CDR3aa: CASSQMDREETQYF
CDR3nt: TGTGCCAGCAGCCAAATGGACAGGGAAGAGACCCAGTACTTC

j_gene: TRBJ2-1
abundance: .
v_gene: TRBV9
d_gene: TRBD1
CDR3aa: CASSVGQGTDEQFF
CDR3nt: TGTGCCAGCAGCGTAGGACAGGGGACGGATGAGCAGTTCTTC